This TCR beta chain was observed in a study of blood T cell repertoires in COVID-19. In the original processing: Quantification of nucleated cells was approximated via reference gene primer amplification. Data came from immunoSEQ multiplex PCR; TCRdb stores just in-frame clones and leaves some out. The V and J calls and clone size were taken over from that table, and D and trimming were inferred from the DNA. The top ten clones hold 6.5% to 8.5% of a sample with around 150,000 clones, 82% of them seen once. Looked up from germline, CDR1 is MGHRA and CDR2 is YSYEKL. V lost 3 bases and J lost 0, with 8 bases in between. This CDR3 region has 14 residues.

This clonotype was obtained from a woman between 35 and 50 years old with COVID-19, enrolled during active disease. V and J are TRBV4-1 and TRBJ2-5; no clear D gene. The specimen was peripheral blood. This chain's CDR3 is CASSQPAYQETQYF. The CDR3 DNA is TGCGCCAGCAGCCAGCCAGCGTACCAAGAGACCCAGTACTTC.